The clone carrying this T cell receptor (beta chain) was seen a few times. Its antigen is not known. This entry is derived from a study of cytomegalovirus exposure and HLA in healthy donors. Study summary: T cells numbering some 170 million yielded some 110 million unique TCR beta sequences in an earlier analysis. Ancestry clustering placed 81% of several hundred genotyped donors in the Caucasian-associated cluster.

All donors participated as healthy donors of bone marrow. Study-wide findings and caveats: In an earlier analysis, most TCR beta V segments were productive about 87% or about 30% of the time.

The germline CDR1 and CDR2 sequences are SEHNR and FQNEAQ (reference sequence). CDR3 length: 14 amino acids. V dropped 5 bases and J dropped 3 bases, with 11 bases sitting between them. PCR involved 60 Vbeta and 13 Jbeta primers. TCRdb keeps only in-frame clones here, not all; method: immunoSEQ multiplex PCR. The data show about 130,000 clones, 83% seen once. Material for sequencing was PBMCs. This receptor was obtained from a man aged 18 to 30 in good health and CMV-seropositive. The chain couples TRBV7-9 to TRBJ2-1; D possibly corresponds to TRBD2 (6 bases). The CDR3: CASSVDYFYNEQFF. DNA for the CDR3: TGTGCCAGCAGCGTGGACTACTTCTACAATGAGCAGTTCTTC.